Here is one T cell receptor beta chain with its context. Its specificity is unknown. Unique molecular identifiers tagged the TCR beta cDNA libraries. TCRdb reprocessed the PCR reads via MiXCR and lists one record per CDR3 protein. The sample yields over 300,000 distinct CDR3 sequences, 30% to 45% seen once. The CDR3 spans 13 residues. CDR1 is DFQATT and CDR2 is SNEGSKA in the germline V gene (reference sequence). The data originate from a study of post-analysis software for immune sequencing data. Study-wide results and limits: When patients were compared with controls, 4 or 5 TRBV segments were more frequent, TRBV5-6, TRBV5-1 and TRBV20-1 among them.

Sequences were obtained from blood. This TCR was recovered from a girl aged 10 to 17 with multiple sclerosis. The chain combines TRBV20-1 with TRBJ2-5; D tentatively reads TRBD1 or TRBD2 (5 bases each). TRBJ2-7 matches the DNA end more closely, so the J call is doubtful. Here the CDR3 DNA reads TGCAGTGCTGAGAGGGGAGCAAGGAACGAGCAGTACTTC. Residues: CSAERGARNEQYF.